This is a list of T cell receptor beta chains from one sample in a study of blood T cell repertoires in COVID-19. Clones were read by immunoSEQ multiplex PCR, and TCRdb kept only the in-frame ones, dropping some. The sample records approximately 150,000 clones, about four fifths being singletons. The sample consisted of peripheral blood. The receptors originated from a woman aged 80 or over with acute or convalescent COVID-19. The CDR3 runs from the conserved cysteine through the conserved F or W. D genes are given only for firm matches. Clone size appears in some rows only: once, few, many, or a class for an expanded clone.

d_call	j_call	v_call	clone_size	cdr3_nt	cdr3_aa
NA	TRBJ1-1	TRBV5-1	NA	TGCGCCAGCAGCTTGCAACGGGGGAACACTGAAGCTTTCTTT	CASSLQRGNTEAFF
TRBD1	TRBJ1-6	TRBV19	NA	TGTGCCAGTAGTAGATATCCGGGACAGGGAACGGATTCACCCCTCCACTTT	CASSRYPGQGTDSPLHF
TRBD2	TRBJ2-1	TRBV7-2	NA	TGTGCCAGCAGCCTCGGGCTAGCGGGCTACAATGAGCAGTTCTTC	CASSLGLAGYNEQFF
NA	TRBJ1-1	TRBV10-3	once	TGTGCCATCGGGCCCGGGGTAACTGAAGCTTTCTTT	CAIGPGVTEAFF
NA	TRBJ2-2	TRBV6-5	NA	TGTGCCAGCTGCAGGAGGGGTTCGAACACCGGGGAGCTGTTTTTT	CASCRRGSNTGELFF
NA	TRBJ2-7	TRBV2	NA	TGTGCCAGCAGTCAAACAGGGGGGGCTGGCGAGCAGTACTTC	CASSQTGGAGEQYF
TRBD2	TRBJ2-3	TRBV7-2	few	TGTGCCAGCAGCTCGAGACTAGCGGGGGGGCCCGATAGCACAGATACGCAGTATTTT	CASSSRLAGGPDSTDTQYF
TRBD2	TRBJ2-5	TRBV29-1	NA	TGCAGCGCTCGGGAGGGCGGTGTTGGGACCCAGTACTTC	CSAREGGVGTQYF
TRBD1	TRBJ2-7	TRBV3-1/TRBV3-2	NA	TGTGCCAGCAGCCTCCGGGACAGAAGGTTTGAGTCCTACGAGCAGTACTTC	CASSLRDRRFESYEQYF
NA	TRBJ1-1	TRBV29-1	NA	TGCAGCGTTGAAGACCCGGGACGGCGGGGTCCTGAAGCTTTCTTT	CSVEDPGRRGPEAFF
TRBD1	TRBJ2-6	TRBV18	many	TGTGCCAGCTCACCGGGACAGGGGCGTTCTTCTTCTGGGGCCAACGTCCTGACTTTC	CASSPGQGRSSSGANVLTF
TRBD1	TRBJ1-2	TRBV24-1	NA	TGTGCCACCAGGGACAGGGAGGATGGCTACACCTTC	CATRDREDGYTF
TRBD1	TRBJ2-1	TRBV10-3	NA	TGTGCCATCAGTGGGACAGGTGGGTCCTACAATGAGCAGTTCTTC	CAISGTGGSYNEQFF
TRBD1	TRBJ2-1	TRBV24-1	NA	TGTGCCACCAGTGATCCCAGGACAGGGAGGAATGAGCAGTTCTTC	CATSDPRTGRNEQFF
TRBD1	TRBJ1-1	TRBV4-2	NA	TGTGCCAGCTGGGGACAGGGAGAGACTGAAGCTTTCTTT	CASWGQGETEAFF
NA	TRBJ2-1	TRBV7-9	NA	TGTGCCAGCAGCTTTGGTGGGAGGAGCTCCTACAATGAGCAGTTCTTC	CASSFGGRSSYNEQFF
TRBD1	TRBJ1-2	TRBV14	few	TGTGCCAGCAGCCGATTACAGGGGGCGCAGTATTCCAGTGGCTACACCTTC	CASSRLQGAQYSSGYTF
TRBD2	TRBJ2-1	TRBV6-6	NA	TGTGCCAGCAGCCCAGGGGGTGCTAGCGGGAGGGGGAGCTCCTACAATGAGCAGTTCTTC	CASSPGGASGRGSSYNEQFF
NA	TRBJ2-7	TRBV10-3	NA	TGTGCCATCAGACAGGGGGGGACCTACGAGCAGTACTTC	CAIRQGGTYEQYF
NA	TRBJ1-1	TRBV29-1	once	TGCAGTGCCCCTTCGATCGAAGACCTCATAGCCCCCGAAGCTTTCTTT	CSAPSIEDLIAPEAFF
NA	TRBJ1-1	TRBV29-1	NA	TGCAGCGTTGAGTCTGGAGGGAACACTGAAGCTTTCTTT	CSVESGGNTEAFF
NA	TRBJ2-2	TRBV24-1	once	TGTGCGGCAAGTAAACAGGGCTGGAACACCGGGGAGCTGTTTTTT	CAASKQGWNTGELFF
TRBD2	TRBJ2-3	TRBV18	NA	TGTGCCAGCTCAACACGGAAAGCGGGGGGGCCGTCAGATACGCAGTATTTT	CASSTRKAGGPSDTQYF
TRBD1	TRBJ1-1	TRBV5-1	NA	TGCGCCAGCAGCTTAAGACAGGGGGTTGTCACTGAAGCTTTCTTT	CASSLRQGVVTEAFF
TRBD1	TRBJ1-6	TRBV14	NA	TGTGCCAGCAGCCAAGATCCAGGGGGCTTAGGCTCACCCCTCCACTTT	CASSQDPGGLGSPLHF
TRBD1	TRBJ1-2	TRBV7-9	NA	TGTGCCAGCAGCCCCGAAAGTACAGGGGCCCACTATGGCTACACCTTC	CASSPESTGAHYGYTF
NA	TRBJ1-6	TRBV5-6	NA	TGTGCCAGCAGCCGGAGGGCAGGGAATTCACCCCTCCACTTT	CASSRRAGNSPLHF
TRBD2	TRBJ2-3	TRBV7-2	NA	TGTGCCAGCAGCCCCGAGGGTAGCGGGAGGAGGCATACGCAGTATTTT	CASSPEGSGRRHTQYF
TRBD2	TRBJ2-1	TRBV4-3	NA	TGCGCCAGCAGCCAAGAAAGCGGGGCTTACAATGAGCAGTTCTTC	CASSQESGAYNEQFF
TRBD2	TRBJ2-7	TRBV5-1	once	TGCGCCAGCGGTACAGGACTAGCGGGGGGGAGTTACGAGCAGTACTTC	CASGTGLAGGSYEQYF
TRBD1	TRBJ2-7	TRBV27	NA	TGTGCCAGCAGTGGCACGGGACAGGGACGCTACGAGCAGTACTTC	CASSGTGQGRYEQYF
NA	TRBJ1-3	TRBV15	NA	TGTGCCACCAGCCCCAGAAGGGGCTCTGGAAACACCATATATTTT	CATSPRRGSGNTIYF
TRBD1	TRBJ1-3	TRBV18	NA	TGTGCCAGCTCACCCCAGGGGGCCAGACTAGCTGGAAACACCATATATTTT	CASSPQGARLAGNTIYF
TRBD2	TRBJ2-7	TRBV6-5	NA	TGTGCCAGCAGTATGATGCTGGGGAGGGCCTACGAGCAGTACTTC	CASSMMLGRAYEQYF
TRBD2	TRBJ2-1	TRBV7-2	few	TGTGCCAGCAGCTCCGGGCAGCCTAGCGGGAGGAGGGAGCAGTTCTTC	CASSSGQPSGRREQFF
TRBD1	TRBJ2-5	TRBV5-1	NA	TGCGCCAGCAGCCTAGGACAGGGGCGGAGAGAGACCCAGTACTTC	CASSLGQGRRETQYF
NA	TRBJ2-3	TRBV19	NA	TGTGCCAGTAGTATATCGGATACGCAGTATTTT	CASSISDTQYF
NA	TRBJ1-1	TRBV6-2/TRBV6-3	NA	TGTGCCAGCAGTTACCACGGACGGGAGGAAGCTTTCTTT	CASSYHGREEAFF
NA	TRBJ2-5	TRBV7-7	NA	TGTGCTAGCAGCTTCAACACGCAAGAGACCCAGTACTTC	CASSFNTQETQYF
NA	TRBJ1-3	TRBV7-2	NA	TGTGCCAGCAGCTTAGGCGTTAGGGGATCCTCTGGAAACACCATATATTTT	CASSLGVRGSSGNTIYF
TRBD1	TRBJ2-4	TRBV7-2	NA	TGTGCCAGCAGCTTAGTTGGGACAGGGGCGGGGAACATTCAGTACTTC	CASSLVGTGAGNIQYF
TRBD1	TRBJ1-2	TRBV3-1/TRBV3-2	NA	TGTGCCAGCAGCCAAGTTGGGGGACAGTTCGGCGGCTACACCTTC	CASSQVGGQFGGYTF
NA	TRBJ1-1	TRBV6-6	NA	TGTGCCAGCAGCTTCGGGGGGGGAGATTTGAACACTGAAGCTTTCTTT	CASSFGGGDLNTEAFF
TRBD1	TRBJ1-2	TRBV25-1	few	TGTGCCAGCAGTGGGCGGGACAGGGTTGGAGGAGACTATGGCTACACCTTC	CASSGRDRVGGDYGYTF
NA	TRBJ2-6	TRBV5-4	NA	TGTGCCAGCAGCTTCCAGTGGGGGGCTGGGGCCAACGTCCTGACTTTC	CASSFQWGAGANVLTF
NA	TRBJ1-3	TRBV5-1	NA	TGCGCCAGCAGCCCGGGGGGGGGACTCCCTGGAAACACCATATATTTT	CASSPGGGLPGNTIYF
TRBD1	TRBJ1-1	TRBV19	NA	TGTGCCAGTAGTATCCTCCCGACAGGGGGGGGGACTGAAGCTTTCTTT	CASSILPTGGGTEAFF
TRBD2	TRBJ2-5	TRBV3-1/TRBV3-2	NA	TGTGCCAGCAGCCAAAGAGCGGGAGGGCATACCCAGTACTTC	CASSQRAGGHTQYF
NA	TRBJ2-7	TRBV20-1	NA	TGCAGTGCCCTCGACAGCTACGAGCAGTACTTC	CSALDSYEQYF
NA	TRBJ2-1	TRBV18	NA	TGTGCCAGCTCACCAATACGGGAGCAAACCAATGAGCAGTTCTTC	CASSPIREQTNEQFF
NA	TRBJ1-1	TRBV7-2	NA	TGTGCCAGCCAACTTCGGGGAGGGCGTACTGAAGCTTTCTTT	CASQLRGGRTEAFF